The 20 T cell receptor beta chains reported below all come from one sample, sequenced in a study of T cell responses to AZD1222 COVID-19 vaccine. The assay was immunoSEQ multiplex PCR, and TCRdb's table has in-frame clones only and misses some. This sample yields under 120,000 clones, of which about 90% are seen a single time; 2% to 2.5% belongs to the top ten. The sample here was peripheral blood, taken 28 days after the second AZD1222 dose. Receptor source: an adult who received the AZD1222 COVID-19 vaccine.

This clone was seen a few times. The V gene is TRBV6-6, the J gene TRBJ1-1; D unresolved. Germline CDR1 and CDR2: MNHNY and SVGAGI (reference sequence). The CDR3 length is 11 residues. The V end lost 8 bases, the J end lost 0 bases, and 4 bases lay between the germline ends. For the CDR3, the DNA is TGTGCCAGCCTCATGAACACTGAAGCTTTCTTT. Its translation is CASLMNTEAFF.

This sequence joins TRBV29-1 and TRBJ1-1, with D uncertain. Trimming stripped 3 bases from V and 6 bases from J, with 8 bases between. Germline CDR1 SQVTM, CDR2 ANQGSEA. The CDR3 totals 11 residues. The CDR3 DNA reads as TGCAGCGTTGATCGGGCAGCTGAAGCTTTCTTT. Translation: CSVDRAAEAFF.

This clone occurred once. This chain joins TRBV4-1 and TRBJ2-1, with D possibly TRBD2 on 6 matching bases. Trimming pared 4 bases from V and 7 bases from J, leaving 14 bases between. The CDR3 totals 14 residues. Germline CDR1 reads MGHRA; CDR2 reads YSYEKL. As DNA, the CDR3 is TGCGCCAGCAGCCTAGGCGTCGCGGGGAATGAGCAGTTCTTC. Translation: CASSLGVAGNEQFF.

The rearrangement joins TRBV4-1 to TRBJ2-7, with 7 bases fitting TRBD1. Germline CDR1 is MGHRA and CDR2 is YSYEKL. CDR3 length: 16 amino acids. Germline trimming cut 3 bases from V and 3 bases from J; bases unmatched to any gene: 11. The CDR3 region has the DNA TGCGCCAGCAGCCACCTACCGACAGGGTATAGCTACGAGCAGTACTTC. It specifies CASSHLPTGYSYEQYF.

This clone was found once. The rearrangement links TRBV5-1 to TRBJ2-3; no definite D call. This CDR3 contains 14 residues. Germline V gene sequence: CDR1 SGHRS, CDR2 YFSETQ. V gave up 4 bases and J gave up 2 bases, with 11 bases separating them. CDR3 region: CASSLGYPTDTQYF. The CDR3 DNA follows: TGCGCCAGCAGCCTTGGTTACCCCACAGATACGCAGTATTTT.

The rearrangement joins TRBV5-6 to TRBJ2-3; D unclear. Germline V gene data show CDR1 as SGHDT and CDR2 as YYEEEE. CDR3 length: 13 amino acids. Trimming took off 0 bases at V and 4 bases at J, with 6 bases between the two ends. CDR3 DNA: TGTGCCAGCAGCTTGGTACAATCAGATACGCAGTATTTT. Residues: CASSLVQSDTQYF.

This clone was detected once. The chain's CDR3 is CASSLGLGHEQYF. The CDR3 DNA is TGTGCCAGCAGTTTAGGTTTAGGGCACGAGCAGTACTTC. The rearrangement uses TRBV12-3 or TRBV12-4 and TRBJ2-7; no definite D call. V lost 1 base, J lost 5 bases, and 9 bases lay in between. The CDR3 consists of 13 residues.

The chain links TRBV27 to TRBJ2-7, with 11 bases identical to TRBD1. The CDR3 extends over 15 amino acids. The germline gives CDR1 MNHEY, CDR2 SMNVEV (reference sequence). The J segment lost 7 bases and the V segment lost 4 bases, leaving 9 bases of the junction unmatched. CDR3 sequence reads: CASSYLGQGAREQYF. The CDR3 bases are TGTGCCAGCAGTTACTTAGGACAGGGGGCGAGGGAGCAGTACTTC.

The chain couples TRBV24-1 to TRBJ2-1; D is undetermined. CDR1 KGHDR and CDR2 SFDVKD come from the germline V gene. CDR3 length: 12 residues. Deletions cut 5 bases from V and 10 bases from J, with 11 bases between. CDR3 nucleotide sequence: TGTGCCACCAGTGGAACGGGTTGGGAGCAGTTCTTC. Translating it yields CATSGTGWEQFF.

This sequence joins TRBV30 and TRBJ1-1, with D hard to call. Germline CDR1 and CDR2: GTSNPN and SVGIG (reference sequence). V was shortened by 3 bases and J by 6 bases, with 11 bases between the two germline ends. CDR3 length equals 12 residues. CDR3 sequence: CAWSRGPAEAFF. The CDR3 bases are TGTGCCTGGAGCCGGGGTCCCGCTGAAGCTTTCTTT.

The chain employs TRBV7-9 and TRBJ1-3; 9 nucleotides match TRBD1. The length of the CDR3 is 15 residues. Germline V gives CDR1 SEHNR, CDR2 FQNEAQ (reference sequence). V lost 5 bases to trimming and J lost 4 bases; unmatched junction nucleotides: 6. The CDR3 loop is CASSIGTGPGNTIYF. In nucleotides, the CDR3 is TGTGCCAGCAGCATCGGGACAGGGCCAGGAAACACCATATATTTT.

CDR3 DNA: TGTGCCAGCAGTGACCCAGGGCCCGCTGGAAACACCATATATTTT. Translating gives CASSDPGPAGNTIYF. The chain recombines TRBV2 with TRBJ1-3, with D possibly TRBD1 on 5 matching bases. This CDR3 is 15 amino acids long. Trimming stripped 3 bases from V and 2 bases from J, with 11 bases between. Per germline, CDR1 SNHLY and CDR2 FYNNEI.

The rearrangement uses TRBV6-1 and TRBJ1-5; 9 bases match TRBD1. After removal of 1 base from V and 4 bases from J, the junction contained 5 bases not matched to a gene. Germline V lookup: CDR1 MNHNS, CDR2 SASEGT. The CDR3 runs to 16 residues. CDR3 in amino acids: CASSEGQGDFNQPQHF. In DNA form, the CDR3 reads TGTGCCAGCAGTGAAGGACAGGGGGACTTTAATCAGCCCCAGCATTTT.

The V and J genes are TRBV7-3 and TRBJ2-3, with TRBD2 matching 9 bases. Trimming removed 1 base from V and 6 bases from J; junction bases left unmatched: 5. Germline V lookup: CDR1 SGHTA, CDR2 FQGTGA. CDR3 length: 15 residues. The CDR3 DNA sequence: TGTGCCAGCAGCTTAAGCAGCGGGAGGAGGGATACGCAGTATTTT. It translates to CASSLSSGRRDTQYF.

The rearrangement uses TRBV7-8 and TRBJ2-3; 7 bases fit TRBD2. The CDR3 has 14 amino acids. The trim removed 2 bases at V and 6 bases at J, leaving 5 bases unmatched. Germline CDR1 and CDR2: SGHVS and FQNEAQ. DNA of the CDR3: TGTGCCAGCAGCTTATATCGCGGGGGTGATACGCAGTATTTT. Protein sequence: CASSLYRGGDTQYF. Full variable domain (missing parts from reference TRBV7-8 and TRBJ2-3): GAGVSQSPRYKVAKRGQDVALRCDPISGHVSLFWYQQALGQGPEFLTYFQNEAQLDKSGLPSDRFFAERPEGSVSTLKIQRTQQEDSAVYLCASSLYRGGDTQYFGPGTRLTVL.

V and J are TRBV6-5 and TRBJ2-1; D is unclear. This CDR3 has 15 amino acids. Germline-derived CDR1 and CDR2 are MNHEY and SVGAGI. V lost 5 bases and J lost 0, with 11 bases in between. DNA of the CDR3: TGTGCCAGCAGTACAACGGACCTCTCCTACAATGAGCAGTTCTTC. Its protein is CASSTTDLSYNEQFF.

The chain couples TRBV9 to TRBJ2-2; D may be TRBD1 (5 bases). V was shortened by 3 bases and J by 6 bases, with 18 bases between the two germline ends. CDR1 and CDR2 (germline): SGDLS, YYNGEE. CDR3 length equals 16 residues. The DNA of the CDR3 is TGTGCCAGCAGCGGCCGACAGAATAACATTCCCGGGGAGCTGTTTTTT. This encodes CASSGRQNNIPGELFF. The full variable domain, completed using reference TRBV9 and TRBJ2-2, is DSGVTQTPKHLITATGQRVTLRCSPRSGDLSVYWYQQSLDQGLQFLIQYYNGEERAKGNILERFSAQQFPDLHSELNLSSLELGDSALYFCASSGRQNNIPGELFFGEGSRLTVL.

The chain has TRBV11-2 and TRBJ1-2; D call uncertain. V lost 2 bases and J lost 2, with 9 bases in between. This CDR3 spans 14 amino acids. Germline-derived CDR1 and CDR2 are SGHAT and FQNNGV. CDR3 protein: CASSLNPTNYGYTF. As DNA, the CDR3 is TGTGCCAGCAGCTTAAACCCAACCAACTATGGCTACACCTTC.

The chain has TRBV10-3 and TRBJ2-1; 9 bases fit TRBD2. The CDR3 has 15 amino acids. With 1 base clipped from V and 12 bases from J, the junction kept 10 bases outside the gene matches. The germline CDR1 and CDR2 sequences are ENHRY and SYGVKD. The CDR3 loop reads CAISEWRREGNGQFF. As DNA, the CDR3 is TGTGCCATCAGTGAGTGGCGGCGGGAGGGCAACGGGCAGTTCTTC.

This clone was observed a handful of times. V and J are TRBV28 and TRBJ2-2; maybe TRBD1 (6 bases). The CDR3 extends over 14 amino acids. Germline CDR1 reads MDHEN; CDR2 reads SYDVKM. The V end lost 6 bases, the J end lost 7 bases, and 15 bases lay between the germline ends. The CDR3 DNA sequence: TGTGCCAGCAGATACACAGGGAGTAACGGGGAGCTGTTTTTT. Encoded protein: CASRYTGSNGELFF.